The 22 T cell receptor beta chains listed next were all sequenced from one sample in a study of cytomegalovirus exposure and HLA in healthy donors. Both 60 Vbeta primers and 13 Jbeta primers went into the PCR. The protocol was immunoSEQ multiplex PCR, while the TCRdb copy is restricted to in-frame clones and leaves out a portion. There are 90,000 to 140,000 clones in the sample; less than 85% occur only once, and around 8.2% lies in the top ten. Sequencing input: PBMCs. All receptors derive from a man aged 35 to 55 in good health and CMV-seropositive.

This chain links TRBV6-1 with TRBJ1-1; a possible D gene is TRBD1 (5 bases). V shed 7 bases and J shed 4 bases, with 16 bases lying between them. This CDR3 comprises 14 residues. Germline V gene lookup returns CDR1 MNHNS and CDR2 SASEGT. The DNA for the CDR3 is TGTGCCAGCACCCCTGGGGCAGCGGGCACTGAAGCTTTCTTT. Protein sequence: CASTPGAAGTEAFF.

This chain joins TRBV5-4 and TRBJ1-6, with 7 bases lining up with TRBD1. V lost 4 bases, J lost 9 bases, and 7 bases stayed unmatched. The CDR3 has 14 residues. CDR1 is SGHNT, CDR2 YYREEE, per germline (reference sequence). The CDR3: CASSPEGAGSPLHF. In DNA form, the CDR3 reads TGTGCCAGCAGCCCGGAGGGGGCAGGTTCACCCCTCCACTTT. The full variable domain, rest sourced from reference TRBV5-4 and TRBJ1-6, is ETGVTQSPTHLIKTRGQQVTLRCSSQSGHNTVSWYQQALGQGPQFIFQYYREEENGRGNFPPRFSGLQFPNYSSELNVNALELDDSALYLCASSPEGAGSPLHFGNGTRLTVT.

The chain is built from TRBV7-2 and TRBJ1-5; D gene ambiguous. Trimming stripped 5 bases from V and 6 bases from J, with 11 bases between. The germline CDR1 and CDR2 sequences are SGHTA and FQGNSA. The CDR3 has 13 residues. This CDR3 reads CASSGGITQPQHF. The CDR3 DNA follows: TGTGCCAGCAGCGGCGGGATCACTCAGCCCCAGCATTTT.

The V and J genes are TRBV7-9 and TRBJ2-7; 7 bases map to TRBD2. Germline loops: CDR1 SEHNR, CDR2 FQNEAQ (reference sequence). The CDR3 covers 13 residues. V lost 5 bases, J lost 6 bases, and 7 bases stayed unmatched. CDR3 nucleotides: TGTGCCAGCAGCCACTGGGGGGGGGTCGAGCAGTACTTC. The encoded protein is CASSHWGGVEQYF.

The V and J genes are TRBV7-2 and TRBJ1-6; D remains ambiguous. Germline loops: CDR1 SGHTA, CDR2 FQGNSA. The CDR3 spans 15 residues. V was cut by 0 bases and J by 10 bases, with 13 bases left in between. DNA of the CDR3: TGTGCCAGCAGCTTAGCGGGAGGGTTAAACTCACCCCTCCACTTT. This encodes CASSLAGGLNSPLHF.

This chain joins TRBV6-6 and TRBJ1-1, with 9 positions matching TRBD1. The CDR3 extends over 13 amino acids. The germline gives CDR1 MNHNY, CDR2 SVGAGI (reference sequence). V was clipped by 4 bases and J by 4 bases; unmatched bases: 1. The CDR3 bases are TGTGCCAGCAGTTTGGACAGGGGCACTGAAGCTTTCTTT. This translates into CASSLDRGTEAFF.

J is TRBJ1-3 and V is TRBV5-8, with 7 nucleotides matching TRBD1. The germline gives CDR1 SGHTS, CDR2 YDEGEE. V dropped 5 bases and J dropped 1; count of bases not matched to a gene: 6. The CDR3 is 15 residues long. In nucleotides, the CDR3 is TGTGCCAGCAGGACCGGGACAGCTTCTGGAAACACCATATATTTT. It encodes CASRTGTASGNTIYF.

CDR3 region: CASRATRFSGGSYNEQFF. The CDR3 coding sequence is TGTGCCAGCAGGGCTACCCGGTTTAGCGGGGGTTCCTACAATGAGCAGTTCTTC. The chain links TRBV28 to TRBJ2-1, with 9 bases lining up with TRBD2. The CDR3 length is 18 residues. Germline CDR1 is MDHEN and CDR2 is SYDVKM. V lost 6 bases, J lost 1 base, and 13 bases stayed unmatched.

This clone was picked up one time. This rearrangement joins TRBV19 to TRBJ1-4, with TRBD1 matching over 8 bases. This CDR3 spans 13 amino acids. Germline V gene sequence: CDR1 LNHDA, CDR2 SQIVND (reference sequence). V lost 9 bases to trimming and J lost 2 bases; unmatched junction nucleotides: 2. The CDR3 is CASRGRTNEKLFF. The CDR3, as DNA: TGTGCCAGCAGGGGGCGGACTAATGAAAAACTGTTTTTT. The full variable domain, its missing parts supplied by reference TRBV19 and TRBJ1-4, is DGGITQSPKYLFRKEGQNVTLSCEQNLNHDAMYWYRQDPGQGLRLIYYSQIVNDFQKGDIAEGYSVSREKKESFPLTVTSAQKNPTAFYLCASRGRTNEKLFFGSGTQLSVL.

The chain joins TRBV27 to TRBJ2-7; 7 bases map to TRBD1. Trimming at V came to 6 bases and at J to 0 bases, leaving 2 bases not matched to a gene. Germline lookup yields CDR1 MNHEY and CDR2 SMNVEV (reference sequence). The CDR3 has 13 residues. The CDR3 region is CASRGDSSYEQYF. CDR3 in DNA: TGTGCCAGCAGAGGGGACAGCTCCTACGAGCAGTACTTC.

To note about this clone: Because it lacks the conserved phenylalanine or tryptophan at the end, this CDR3 is likely a read error. No DNA is shown, since the ends of the CDR3 on it are uncertain; the CDR3 is the one TCRdb lists. V is TRBV5-5 and J is TRBJ1-2; TRBD1 is taken as the D call from the table, unchecked against the DNA. The CDR3 is made up of 13 amino acids, end residues included. The V gene's germline CDR1 is SGHKS and CDR2 YYEKEE (reference sequence). The CDR3 loop is CASSRYGTGEEGL.

The chain carries TRBV19 and TRBJ1-1; unclear D gene. The CDR3 sequence is 11 residues long. Trimming left V 7 bases short and J 5 bases short, with 8 bases between. CDR1 is LNHDA, CDR2 SQIVND, per germline (reference sequence). The CDR3 loop reads CASISETEAFF. CDR3 DNA: TGTGCCAGTATTTCGGAGACTGAAGCTTTCTTT. Variable domain in full (rest from reference TRBV19 and TRBJ1-1): DGGITQSPKYLFRKEGQNVTLSCEQNLNHDAMYWYRQDPGQGLRLIYYSQIVNDFQKGDIAEGYSVSREKKESFPLTVTSAQKNPTAFYLCASISETEAFFGQGTRLTVV.

This chain uses TRBV19 with TRBJ1-1; 10 bases match TRBD1. Germline CDR1 and CDR2: LNHDA and SQIVND (reference sequence). This CDR3 is 14 amino acids long. The V segment lost 1 base and the J segment 8 bases; nucleotides outside the gene matches: 4. The CDR3 spells CASSIGQGATEAFF. CDR3 in DNA: TGTGCCAGTAGTATAGGACAGGGGGCGACGGAAGCTTTCTTT.

The chain uses TRBV4-3 and TRBJ1-5; tentative D call: TRBD1 (5 bases). V was shortened by 0 bases and J by 2 bases, with 14 bases between the two germline ends. CDR3 length equals 17 residues. Per the germline V gene, CDR1 is LGHNA and CDR2 is YSLEER. The CDR3 region is CASSQEFGGVGNQPQHF. CDR3 nucleotide sequence: TGCGCCAGCAGCCAAGAGTTTGGAGGGGTAGGCAATCAGCCCCAGCATTTT.

The rearrangement uses TRBV7-2 and TRBJ1-4; the match to TRBD1 covers 9 bases. After removal of 5 bases from V and 7 bases from J, the junction contained 8 bases not matched to a gene. This CDR3 comprises 15 residues. Germline assignment: CDR1 SGHTA and CDR2 FQGNSA. DNA of the CDR3: TGTGCCAGCAGCATTAGACAGGGGGTGGCTGAAAAACTGTTTTTT. As protein: CASSIRQGVAEKLFF.

J is TRBJ1-2 and V is TRBV6-1; 7 bases are shared with TRBD1. The V and J ends lost 7 bases and 8 bases, in that order; junction bases with no gene match: 7. This CDR3 has 12 residues. CDR1 is MNHNS, CDR2 SASEGT, per germline. DNA of the CDR3: TGTGCCAGCAAGCGACAGGGCCGAGGCTACACCTTC. It is translated as CASKRQGRGYTF.

This clone is a singleton in its sample. The chain combines TRBV11-2 with TRBJ1-1; D possibly corresponds to TRBD1 (5 bases). The V end was cut by 1 base, the J end by 7 bases, with 13 bases between. Germline V CDR1 and CDR2: SGHAT, FQNNGV. This CDR3 is built from 14 residues. The CDR3 region is CASSLVTGRGEAFF. In DNA, the CDR3 is TGTGCCAGCAGCTTAGTGACCGGGAGGGGTGAAGCTTTCTTT.

The chain recombines TRBV2 with TRBJ2-7, with 8 bases lining up with TRBD1. Germline V CDR1 and CDR2: SNHLY, FYNNEI. Trimming took 1 base from V and 1 from J; bases not matched to a gene: 3. The CDR3 length is 15 residues. The CDR3 is CASSEGGTGSYEQYF. The CDR3 DNA reads TGTGCCAGCAGTGAAGGGGGGACAGGATCCTACGAGCAGTACTTC.

The chain has TRBV9 and TRBJ2-3; TRBD2 matches 11 bases. The V and J ends lost 4 bases and 4 bases, in that order; junction bases with no gene match: 17. The CDR3 is made up of 19 amino acids. CDR1 is SGDLS, CDR2 YYNGEE, per germline. The CDR3, as DNA: TGTGCCAGCAGCACGAGAGGAGACCGACTAGCGGGGTGGGCAGATACGCAGTATTTT. This codes for CASSTRGDRLAGWADTQYF.

In this sample, this clone turned up a few times. The chain combines TRBV7-8 with TRBJ1-2; weak D call: TRBD1 (5 bases). V gave up 2 bases and J gave up 3 bases, with 10 bases separating them. The V gene's germline CDR1 is SGHVS and CDR2 FQNEAQ. The CDR3 runs 14 residues. CDR3 residues: CASSLSRDDYGYTF. In nucleotides, the CDR3 is TGTGCCAGCAGCTTATCCAGGGATGACTATGGCTACACCTTC.

The chain has TRBV30 and TRBJ1-4; the match to TRBD1 covers 7 bases. Germline CDR1 and CDR2: GTSNPN and SVGIG (reference sequence). V shed 8 bases, J shed 8 bases, and the junction held 8 bases outside the gene matches. The CDR3 is made up of 12 amino acids. CDR3 amino acids: CALQGEGEKLFF. In DNA, the CDR3 is TGTGCCCTTCAGGGGGAAGGGGAAAAACTGTTTTTT.

The chain combines TRBV11-1 with TRBJ2-5; no definite D call. The CDR3 extends over 13 amino acids. Germline V gene sequence: CDR1 SGHAT, CDR2 FQDESV (reference sequence). Trimming removed 0 bases from V and 4 bases from J, with 6 bases in between. This CDR3 reads CASSLADRETQYF. The DNA for the CDR3 is TGTGCCAGCAGCTTAGCTGATAGAGAGACCCAGTACTTC. Looking up the rest from reference TRBV11-1 and TRBJ2-5 gives the full variable domain: EAEVAQSPRYKITEKSQAVAFWCDPISGHATLYWYRQILGQGPELLVQFQDESVVDDSQLPKDRFSAERLKGVDSTLKIQPAELGDSAMYLCASSLADRETQYFGPGTRLLVL.